This T cell receptor beta chain was recovered during a study of blood T cell repertoires in COVID-19. Study in general: Collection of acute and convalescent COVID-19 samples took place in the United States, Italy and Spain.

The V and J ends lost 4 bases and 0 bases respectively, with 4 bases between them. This CDR3 spans 12 amino acids. Germline V gene data show CDR1 as SGHNT and CDR2 as YYREEE (reference sequence). Assay: immunoSEQ multiplex PCR; the TCRdb copy retains only in-frame clones and omits some. Of tens of thousands of clones in the sample, around 82% were seen once. This chain connects TRBV5-4 to TRBJ2-5; D unresolved. The TCR sequence derives from a woman older than 75 with acute or convalescent COVID-19. Sequenced input: peripheral blood. CDR3 DNA: TGTGCCAGCAGCCCAAACCAAGAGACCCAGTACTTC. Translated, it gives CASSPNQETQYF.